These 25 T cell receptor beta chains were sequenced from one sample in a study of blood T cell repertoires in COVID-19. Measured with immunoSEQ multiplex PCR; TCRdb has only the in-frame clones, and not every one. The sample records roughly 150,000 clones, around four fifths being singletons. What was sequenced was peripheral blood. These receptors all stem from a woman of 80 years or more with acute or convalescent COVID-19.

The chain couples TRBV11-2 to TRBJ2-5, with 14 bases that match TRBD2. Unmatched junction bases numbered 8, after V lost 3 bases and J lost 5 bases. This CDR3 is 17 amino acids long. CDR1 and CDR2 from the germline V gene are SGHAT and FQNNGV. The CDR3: CASSFRLAGGPGETQYF. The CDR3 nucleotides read TGTGCCAGCAGCTTTCGACTAGCGGGAGGGCCGGGTGAGACCCAGTACTTC.

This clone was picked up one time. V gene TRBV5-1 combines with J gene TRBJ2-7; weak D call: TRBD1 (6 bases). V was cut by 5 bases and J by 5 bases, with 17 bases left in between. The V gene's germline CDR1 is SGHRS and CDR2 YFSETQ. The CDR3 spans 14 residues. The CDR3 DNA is TGCGCCAGCAGTCGCGGCCAGGGGTCCCACGAGCAGTACTTC. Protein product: CASSRGQGSHEQYF.

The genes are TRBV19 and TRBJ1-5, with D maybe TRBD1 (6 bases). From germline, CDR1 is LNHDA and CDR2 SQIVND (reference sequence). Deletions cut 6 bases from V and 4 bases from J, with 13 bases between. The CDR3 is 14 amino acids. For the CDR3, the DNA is TGTGCCAGTAGGAACAGGGCCCTTAATCAGCCCCAGCATTTT. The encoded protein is CASRNRALNQPQHF.

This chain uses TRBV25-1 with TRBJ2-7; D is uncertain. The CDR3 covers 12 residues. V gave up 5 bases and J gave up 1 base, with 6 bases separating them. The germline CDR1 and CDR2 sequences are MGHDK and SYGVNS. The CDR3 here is CASSFGSYEQYF. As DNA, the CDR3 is TGTGCCAGCAGTTTCGGTTCCTACGAGCAGTACTTC.

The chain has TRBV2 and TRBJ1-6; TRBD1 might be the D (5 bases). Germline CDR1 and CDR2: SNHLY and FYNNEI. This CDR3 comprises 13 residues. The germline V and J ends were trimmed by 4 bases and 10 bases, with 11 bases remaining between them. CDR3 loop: CASSVRAASPLHF. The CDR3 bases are TGTGCCAGCAGTGTCAGGGCAGCCTCACCCCTCCACTTT.

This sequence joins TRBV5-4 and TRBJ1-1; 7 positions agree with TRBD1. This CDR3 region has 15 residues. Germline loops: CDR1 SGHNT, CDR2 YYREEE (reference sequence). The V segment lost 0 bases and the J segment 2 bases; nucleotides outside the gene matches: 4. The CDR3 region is CASSLGTGGNTEAFF. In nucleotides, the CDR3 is TGTGCCAGCAGCTTGGGGACAGGCGGCAACACTGAAGCTTTCTTT.

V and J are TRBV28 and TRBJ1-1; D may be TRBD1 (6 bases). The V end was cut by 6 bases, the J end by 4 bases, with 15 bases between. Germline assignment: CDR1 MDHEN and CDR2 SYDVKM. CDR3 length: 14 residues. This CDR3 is CASRRLQGSTEAFF. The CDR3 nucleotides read TGTGCCAGCAGGAGACTACAGGGAAGCACTGAAGCTTTCTTT.

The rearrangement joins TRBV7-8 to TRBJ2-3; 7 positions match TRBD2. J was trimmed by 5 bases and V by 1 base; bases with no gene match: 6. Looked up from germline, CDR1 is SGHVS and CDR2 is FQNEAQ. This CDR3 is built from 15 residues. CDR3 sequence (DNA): TGTGCCAGCAGCTTAGGCGGGGGATGGAAAGATACGCAGTATTTT. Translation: CASSLGGGWKDTQYF.

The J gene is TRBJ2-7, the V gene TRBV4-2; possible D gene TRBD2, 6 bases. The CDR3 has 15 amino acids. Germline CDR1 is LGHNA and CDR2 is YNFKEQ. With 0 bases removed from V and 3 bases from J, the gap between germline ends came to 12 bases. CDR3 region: CASSQDPGEVYEQYF. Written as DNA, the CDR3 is TGTGCCAGCAGCCAAGATCCGGGGGAGGTCTACGAGCAGTACTTC.

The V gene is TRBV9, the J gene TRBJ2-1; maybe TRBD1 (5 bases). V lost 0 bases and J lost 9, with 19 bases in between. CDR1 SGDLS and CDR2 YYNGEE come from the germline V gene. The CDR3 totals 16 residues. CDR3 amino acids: CASSVASGLAVAEQFF. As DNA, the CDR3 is TGTGCCAGCAGCGTAGCTTCAGGGTTGGCAGTCGCTGAGCAGTTCTTC.

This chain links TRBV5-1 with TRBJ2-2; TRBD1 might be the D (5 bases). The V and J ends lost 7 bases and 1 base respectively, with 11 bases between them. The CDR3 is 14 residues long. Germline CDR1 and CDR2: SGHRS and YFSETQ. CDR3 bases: TGCGCCAGCCAAGAAACAGGGAACACCGGGGAGCTGTTTTTT. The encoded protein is CASQETGNTGELFF.

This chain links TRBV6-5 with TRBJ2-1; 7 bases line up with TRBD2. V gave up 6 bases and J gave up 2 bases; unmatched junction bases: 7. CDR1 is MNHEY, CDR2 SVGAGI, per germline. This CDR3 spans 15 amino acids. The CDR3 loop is CASRFTSEPYNEQFF. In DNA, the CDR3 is TGTGCCAGCAGGTTCACTAGCGAACCCTACAATGAGCAGTTCTTC.

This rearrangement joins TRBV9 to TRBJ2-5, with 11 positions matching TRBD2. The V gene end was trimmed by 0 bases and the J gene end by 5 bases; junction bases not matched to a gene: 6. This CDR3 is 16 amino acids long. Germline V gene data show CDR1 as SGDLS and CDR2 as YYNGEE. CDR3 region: CASSVGGSSGGETQYF. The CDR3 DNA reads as TGTGCCAGCAGCGTAGGAGGGTCTAGCGGGGGGGAGACCCAGTACTTC.

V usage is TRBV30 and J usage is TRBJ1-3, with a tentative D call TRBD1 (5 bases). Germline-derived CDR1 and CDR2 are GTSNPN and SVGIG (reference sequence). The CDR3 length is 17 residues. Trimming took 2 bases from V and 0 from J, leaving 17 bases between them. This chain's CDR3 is CAWSNPRGPSSGNTIYF. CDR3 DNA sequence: TGTGCCTGGAGTAACCCGCGGGGACCGTCCTCTGGAAACACCATATATTTT. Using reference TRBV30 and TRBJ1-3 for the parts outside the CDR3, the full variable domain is SQTIHQWPATLVQPVGSPLSLECTVEGTSNPNLYWYRQAAGRGLQLLFYSVGIGQISSEVPQNLSASRPQDRQFILSSKKLLLSDSGFYLCAWSNPRGPSSGNTIYFGEGSWLTVV.

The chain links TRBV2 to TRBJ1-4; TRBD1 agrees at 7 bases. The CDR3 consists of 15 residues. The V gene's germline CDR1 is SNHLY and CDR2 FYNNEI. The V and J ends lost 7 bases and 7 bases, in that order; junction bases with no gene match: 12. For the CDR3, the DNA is TGTGCCAGCACCCCGGGACAGTCCTCGTCTGAAAAACTGTTTTTT. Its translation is CASTPGQSSSEKLFF.

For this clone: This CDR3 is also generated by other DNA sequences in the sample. The CDR3 is CASSPPSRETQYF. CDR3 in DNA: TGTGCCAGCTCACCACCTAGTCGAGAGACCCAGTACTTC. The V call is TRBV18, the J call TRBJ2-5; D uncertain. Trimming stripped 0 bases from V and 4 bases from J, with 6 bases between. The CDR3 length is 13 residues. CDR1 is KGHSH and CDR2 is LQKENI in the germline V gene.

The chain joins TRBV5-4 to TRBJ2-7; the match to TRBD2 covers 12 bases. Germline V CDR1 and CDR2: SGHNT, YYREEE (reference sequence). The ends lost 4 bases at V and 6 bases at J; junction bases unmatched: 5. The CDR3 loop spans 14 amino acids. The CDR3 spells CASSAGLAGSEQYF. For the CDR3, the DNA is TGTGCCAGCAGCGCAGGACTAGCGGGGAGCGAGCAGTACTTC.

CDR3 nucleotide sequence: TGTGCCAGCAACGACGACAGTTACACCATATATTTT. This encodes CASNDDSYTIYF. The V gene is TRBV28, the J gene TRBJ1-3, with a weak D call TRBD1 (5 bases). Germline CDR1 and CDR2: MDHEN and SYDVKM. This CDR3 spans 12 amino acids. V lost 7 bases, J lost 8 bases, and 12 bases lay in between.

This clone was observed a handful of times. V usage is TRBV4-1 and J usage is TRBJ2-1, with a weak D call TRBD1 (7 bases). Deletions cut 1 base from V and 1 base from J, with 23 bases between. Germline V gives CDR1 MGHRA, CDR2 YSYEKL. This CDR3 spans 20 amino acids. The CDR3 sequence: CASSQGAGGILRKSYNEQFF. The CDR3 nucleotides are TGCGCCAGCAGCCAAGGGGCAGGGGGGATCTTGCGGAAGTCCTACAATGAGCAGTTCTTC.

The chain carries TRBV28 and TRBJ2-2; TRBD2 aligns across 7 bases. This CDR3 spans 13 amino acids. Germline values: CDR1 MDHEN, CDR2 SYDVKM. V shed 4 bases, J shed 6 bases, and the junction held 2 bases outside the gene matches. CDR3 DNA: TGTGCCAGCAGTTGGGAGGGCGCCGGGGAGCTGTTTTTT. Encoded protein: CASSWEGAGELFF.

CDR3: CASSSLASSYNEQFF. The CDR3 DNA reads as TGTGCCAGCAGTTCTCTTGCGAGCTCCTACAATGAGCAGTTCTTC. This chain joins TRBV6-5 and TRBJ2-1; D is uncertain. The CDR3 runs 15 residues. V lost 4 bases and J lost 0, with 10 bases in between. Germline CDR1 is MNHEY and CDR2 is SVGAGI.

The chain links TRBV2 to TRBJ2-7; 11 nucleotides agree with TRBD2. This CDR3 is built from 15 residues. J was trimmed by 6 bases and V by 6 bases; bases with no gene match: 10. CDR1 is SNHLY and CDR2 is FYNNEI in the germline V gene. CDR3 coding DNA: TGTGCCAGCAGGCGGGCGACTAGCGGGATAGTCGAGCAGTACTTC. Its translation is CASRRATSGIVEQYF. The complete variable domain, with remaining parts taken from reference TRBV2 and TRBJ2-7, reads EPEVTQTPSHQVTQMGQEVILRCVPISNHLYFYWYRQILGQKVEFLVSFYNNEISEKSEIFDDQFSVERPDGSNFTLKIRSTKLEDSAMYFCASRRATSGIVEQYFGPGTRLTVT.

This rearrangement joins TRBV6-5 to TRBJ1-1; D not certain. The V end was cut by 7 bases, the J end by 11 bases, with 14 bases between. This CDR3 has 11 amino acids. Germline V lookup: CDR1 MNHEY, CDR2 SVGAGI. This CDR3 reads CASTSPLAAFF. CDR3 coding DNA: TGTGCCAGCACTTCGCCCCTCGCGGCTTTCTTT.

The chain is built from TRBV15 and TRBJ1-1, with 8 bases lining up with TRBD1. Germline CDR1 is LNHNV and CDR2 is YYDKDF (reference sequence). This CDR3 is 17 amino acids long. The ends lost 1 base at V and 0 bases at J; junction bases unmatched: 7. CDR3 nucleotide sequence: TGTGCCACCAGCAGAGCCCCGACAGGGGAAATGAACACTGAAGCTTTCTTT. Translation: CATSRAPTGEMNTEAFF.

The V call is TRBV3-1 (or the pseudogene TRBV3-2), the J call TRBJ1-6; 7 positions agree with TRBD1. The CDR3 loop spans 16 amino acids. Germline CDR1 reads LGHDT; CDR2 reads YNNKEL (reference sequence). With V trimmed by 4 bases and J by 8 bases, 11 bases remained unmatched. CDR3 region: CASSRHEGAIDSPLHF. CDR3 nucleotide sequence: TGTGCCAGCAGCCGGCATGAGGGGGCGATTGATTCACCCCTCCACTTT.